This TCR beta chain is from a study of human T cells and chemical hapten exposure. Study-level findings and limits: Alopecia affected the donors, so their immune response may differ from healthy people's.

This clonotype was counted a few times. What it binds is not known. Germline V gives CDR1 DFQATT, CDR2 SNEGSKA (reference sequence). CDR3 length: 12 amino acids. V was clipped by 5 bases and J by 3 bases, with 5 bases between them. Time point of the sample: patch test 2, 6 weeks after DPC sensitization. Treatment described: therapeutic diphenylcyclopropenone sensitization with weekly scalp DPC. During construction of the library, unique molecular identifiers were attached to individual cDNA molecules for quantitative, reproducible TCR counting. In TCRdb, the RACE reads were re-called with MiXCR into one record per CDR3 protein. Among a few hundred thousand distinct CDR3 sequences listed, about 6% were seen once.

The sequence was collected from a woman aged 18-29 years with alopecia areata. Some clones in this sample may be carry-over from other donors' samples. The input for sequencing was whole blood, taken in connection with sensitization to the hapten diphenylcyclopropenone (DPC). The chain employs TRBV20-1 and TRBJ2-6; D gene ambiguous. DNA of the CDR3: TGCAGTGCTCAGAATGGGGCCAACGTCCTGACTTTC. It codes for CSAQNGANVLTF.